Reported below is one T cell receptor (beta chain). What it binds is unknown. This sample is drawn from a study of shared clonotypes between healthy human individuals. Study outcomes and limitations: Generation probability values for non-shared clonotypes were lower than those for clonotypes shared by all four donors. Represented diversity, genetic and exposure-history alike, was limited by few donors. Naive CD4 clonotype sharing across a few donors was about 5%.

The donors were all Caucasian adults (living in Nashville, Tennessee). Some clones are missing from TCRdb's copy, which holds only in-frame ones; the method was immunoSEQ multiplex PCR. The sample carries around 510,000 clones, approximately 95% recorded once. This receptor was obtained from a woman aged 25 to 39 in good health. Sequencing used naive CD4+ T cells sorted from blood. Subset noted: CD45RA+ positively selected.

CDR3 bases: TGTGCCAGCAGCGAATCCGGGACGGATCCCCCTGAGCAGTTCTTC. Translating gives CASSESGTDPPEQFF. V usage is TRBV28 and J usage is TRBJ2-1, with D perhaps being TRBD1 or TRBD2 (5 bases each). The V end was cut by 6 bases, the J end by 9 bases, with 21 bases between. Germline V gene lookup returns CDR1 MDHEN and CDR2 SYDVKM. This CDR3 contains 15 residues.